This TCR beta chain was observed in a study of blood T cell repertoires in COVID-19. Per the authors' pipeline: Counts of nucleated cells, estimated from reference gene primer amplification, were obtained. Sequencing used immunoSEQ multiplex PCR; TCRdb keeps in-frame clones, though not all of them. V and J calls and clone size follow that table, whereas D and trimming were derived from the DNA. The table lists roughly 42,000 clones, around 79% of them singletons. This clone was counted only a few times. Trimming shortened V by 3 bases and J by 6 bases, and 6 bases separated the two germline ends. The CDR3 has 11 residues.

This clonotype originated in a woman of 80 years or more with acute or convalescent COVID-19. This chain joins TRBV12-3 or TRBV12-4 and TRBJ2-7, with D unclear. Specimen: peripheral blood. The CDR3 region has the DNA TGTGCCAGCAGTTTTCTAGGCGAGCAGTACTTC. This codes for CASSFLGEQYF.